The rows below give T cell receptor beta chains drawn from one sample of a study of quantifying T cell responses using KT2 cells. TCRdb re-called the UMI-ligation and nested PCR reads through MiXCR, storing one row per CDR3 protein. This sample has 42,000 or so distinct CDR3 sequences; more than 15% occur once, and the top ten carry roughly 40%. The sample taken for sequencing was PBMCs spiked with cells of the T cell clone KT2. These receptors all come from a human donor. Each CDR3 is given without its conserved first and last residue. Each record gives: V gene, J gene, CDR3 length, CDR3 protein.

v_gene: TRBV9; j_gene: TRBJ2-7; len: 13; CDR3aa: ASSARSGGPYEQY
v_gene: TRBV14; j_gene: TRBJ1-2; len: 11; CDR3aa: ASSPDSNYGYT
v_gene: TRBV2; j_gene: TRBJ2-3; len: 12; CDR3aa: ATTSGGAVATQY
v_gene: TRBV6-2/TRBV6-3; j_gene: TRBJ1-1; len: 11; CDR3aa: ASSYSGTIEAF
v_gene: TRBV7-3; j_gene: TRBJ1-1; len: 12; CDR3aa: ASSAGVEATEAF
v_gene: TRBV7-2; j_gene: TRBJ2-7; len: 12; CDR3aa: ASSLAEGSYEQY
v_gene: TRBV12-3/TRBV12-4; j_gene: TRBJ1-3; len: 14; CDR3aa: ASSFKGFLSGNTIY
v_gene: TRBV5-1; j_gene: TRBJ1-2; len: 14; CDR3aa: ASSADGGQGNYGYT
v_gene: TRBV5-6; j_gene: TRBJ2-7; len: 12; CDR3aa: ASSSRDGSYEQY
v_gene: TRBV12-3/TRBV12-4; j_gene: TRBJ1-5; len: 11; CDR3aa: ASSDRDYQPQH
v_gene: TRBV7-3; j_gene: TRBJ1-3; len: 12; CDR3aa: ASSPTGAGNTIY
v_gene: TRBV7-9; j_gene: TRBJ1-2; len: 14; CDR3aa: ASSPAAGGSEYGYT
v_gene: TRBV20-1; j_gene: TRBJ2-3; len: 14; CDR3aa: SASPLQKRSTDTQY
v_gene: TRBV12-3/TRBV12-4; j_gene: TRBJ2-1; len: 13; CDR3aa: ASTRTGTGLNEQF
v_gene: TRBV2; j_gene: TRBJ1-2; len: 12; CDR3aa: ASSEARDHYGYT
v_gene: TRBV12-3/TRBV12-4; j_gene: TRBJ2-3; len: 9; CDR3aa: ASSRRDTQY
v_gene: TRBV20-1; j_gene: TRBJ2-2; len: 12; CDR3aa: SARQGLNTGELF
v_gene: TRBV18; j_gene: TRBJ1-3; len: 17; CDR3aa: ASSPIYSGGTGSGNTIY
v_gene: TRBV5-1; j_gene: TRBJ2-3; len: 14; CDR3aa: ASSLVAGSYTDTQY
v_gene: TRBV21-1; j_gene: TRBJ2-3; len: 18; CDR3aa: ASSPRELAGGGAATDTQY
v_gene: TRBV20-1; j_gene: TRBJ2-7; len: 11; CDR3aa: SARDVGSGEQY
v_gene: TRBV5-8; j_gene: TRBJ1-5; len: 11; CDR3aa: ASSFKGDQPQH
v_gene: TRBV4-2; j_gene: TRBJ2-6; len: 15; CDR3aa: ASSRGTDHSGANVLT
v_gene: TRBV4-3; j_gene: TRBJ2-1; len: 15; CDR3aa: ASSQGGRVSSYNEQF
v_gene: TRBV3-1; j_gene: TRBJ2-1; len: 13; CDR3aa: ASSQKRGGINEQF
v_gene: TRBV15; j_gene: TRBJ2-1; len: 13; CDR3aa: ATSRGTGTYNEQF
v_gene: TRBV9; j_gene: TRBJ2-1; len: 12; CDR3aa: ASSSGGTYNEQF
v_gene: TRBV4-2; j_gene: TRBJ1-1; len: 14; CDR3aa: ASSPSETGRATEAF
v_gene: TRBV7-9; j_gene: TRBJ1-1; len: 13; CDR3aa: ASSQGWDSHTEAF